The present T cell receptor beta chain was sequenced within a study of T cell repertoires in cytomegalovirus infection. About the research overall: CMV infection plus the matching HLA type was flagged by public TCR beta signatures.

TCRdb used MiXCR to reprocess the reads, holding one entry per CDR3 protein. The repertoire holds around 78,000 distinct CDR3 sequences, with 40% as singletons. CDR1 and CDR2 (germline): SGHTA, FQGNSA. The trim removed 2 bases at V and 10 bases at J, leaving 6 bases unmatched. CDR3 size: 14 residues. To note about this clonotype: Its target is not known.

This TCR derives from a human donor in good health (CMV status not recorded). Some clones in this sample may be carry-over from other donors' samples. The gene calls are TRBV7-2 and TRBJ2-1; 9 nucleotides agree with TRBD2. Here the sequenced sample was CD8+ T cells from cultured PBMCs, taken from culture after CMV antigen stimulation. The CDR3 region is CASSLLAGGLEQFF. Written as DNA, the CDR3 is TGTGCCAGCAGCTTACTCGCGGGGGGGCTCGAGCAGTTCTTC.